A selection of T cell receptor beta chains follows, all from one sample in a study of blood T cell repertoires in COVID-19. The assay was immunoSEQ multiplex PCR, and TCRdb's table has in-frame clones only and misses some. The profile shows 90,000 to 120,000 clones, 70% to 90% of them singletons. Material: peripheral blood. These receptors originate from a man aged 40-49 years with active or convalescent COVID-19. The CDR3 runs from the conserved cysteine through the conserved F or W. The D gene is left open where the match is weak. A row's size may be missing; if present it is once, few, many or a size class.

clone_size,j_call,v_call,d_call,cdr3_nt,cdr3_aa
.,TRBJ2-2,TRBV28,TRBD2,TGTGCCAGCAGTTTAGCTAGCGGGAACACCGGGGAGCTGTTTTTT,CASSLASGNTGELFF
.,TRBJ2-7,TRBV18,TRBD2,TGTGCCAGCTCTCTAGGGAGGGAGGGCCACGAGCAGTACTTC,CASSLGREGHEQYF
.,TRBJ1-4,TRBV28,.,TGTGCCAGCAGTTCAAACTCAGGGGCAACTAATGAAAAACTGTTTTTT,CASSSNSGATNEKLFF
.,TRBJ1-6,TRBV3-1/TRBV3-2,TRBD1,TGTGCCAGCAGCCAAGGACAGGGAAGAAATTCACCCCTCCACTTT,CASSQGQGRNSPLHF
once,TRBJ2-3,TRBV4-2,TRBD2,TGTGCCAGCAGCCAAGAGGGAGCGGGAGGCGATACGCAGTATTTT,CASSQEGAGGDTQYF
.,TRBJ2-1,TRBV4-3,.,TGCGCCAGCAGCCAAGATCCGGGAAAAGCCTACAATGAGCAGTTCTTC,CASSQDPGKAYNEQFF
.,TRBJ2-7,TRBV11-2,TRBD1,TGTGCCAGCAGCATCCTACCGGGACAGACATACGAGCAGTACTTC,CASSILPGQTYEQYF
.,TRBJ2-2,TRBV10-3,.,TGTGCCATCAGACTTACAGGGGGGGTTAACACCGGGGAGCTGTTTTTT,CAIRLTGGVNTGELFF
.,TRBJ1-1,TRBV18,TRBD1,TGTGCCAGCTCACCCTCGGGACAGGGGACCGCTTTCTTT,CASSPSGQGTAFF
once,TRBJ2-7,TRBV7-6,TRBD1,TGTGCCAGCAGCTTATCAAGTGGGACAGGGACCTCCTACGAGCAGTACTTC,CASSLSSGTGTSYEQYF
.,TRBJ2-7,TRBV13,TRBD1,TGTGCCAGCAGCCCCGGGACAGCCCCCTACGAGCAGTACTTC,CASSPGTAPYEQYF
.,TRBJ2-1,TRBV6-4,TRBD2,TGTGCCAGCAGCGAGGGACTATCGAGCTCCTACAATGAGCAGTTCTTC,CASSEGLSSSYNEQFF
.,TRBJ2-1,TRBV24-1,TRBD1,TGTGCCACCAGTGGTAGGGACAGGGGAAATGAGCAGTTCTTC,CATSGRDRGNEQFF
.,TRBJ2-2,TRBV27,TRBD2,TGTGCCAGCAGTTCCGGCTTAGCGGGAGCGGCCGGGGAGCTGTTTTTT,CASSSGLAGAAGELFF
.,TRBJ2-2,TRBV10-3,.,TGTGCCATCAGTGAGTCAAGATCGGGGGGCCACGGGGAGCTGTTTTTT,CAISESRSGGHGELFF
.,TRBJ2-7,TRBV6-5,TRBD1,TGTGCCAGCAGTTACGTTGGACAGGCCTACGAGCAGTACTTC,CASSYVGQAYEQYF
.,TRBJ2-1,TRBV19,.,TGTGCCAGTACCTCTGCAATCAGCTCCTACAATGAGCAGTTCTTC,CASTSAISSYNEQFF
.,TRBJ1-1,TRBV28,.,TGTGCCAGCAGTTTGACTAACACTGAAGCTTTCTTT,CASSLTNTEAFF
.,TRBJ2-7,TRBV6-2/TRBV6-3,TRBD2,TGTGCCAGCAGTTGGTCGGGAGGGCAAAGGGAGCAGTACTTC,CASSWSGGQREQYF
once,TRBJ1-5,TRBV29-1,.,TGCAGCGTGGCCCGGGATCGCAATCAGCCCCAGCATTTT,CSVARDRNQPQHF
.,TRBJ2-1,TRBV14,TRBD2,TGTGCCAGCAGCCCCCAACTAGCGGGAGGTAAGGAGCAGTTCTTC,CASSPQLAGGKEQFF
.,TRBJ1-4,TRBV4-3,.,TGCGCCAGCAGCCAAATGGGGGGGGGTAATGAAAAACTGTTTTTT,CASSQMGGGNEKLFF
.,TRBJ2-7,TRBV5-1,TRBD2,TGCGCCAGCAGCTTAACCCGGACTAGCGTAGTCTACGAGCAGTACTTC,CASSLTRTSVVYEQYF
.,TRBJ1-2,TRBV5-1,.,TGCGCCAGCAGCCCTAGACAGAACTATGGCTACACCTTC,CASSPRQNYGYTF
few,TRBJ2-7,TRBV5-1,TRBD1,TGCGCCAGCAGCACCTCACAGGGGGCTTTGAACGAGCAGTACTTC,CASSTSQGALNEQYF
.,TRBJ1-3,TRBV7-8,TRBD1,TGTGCCAGCAGCCACCGGGACAGGGGAGAATTCTCTGGAAACACCATATATTTT,CASSHRDRGEFSGNTIYF
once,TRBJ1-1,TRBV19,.,TGTGCCAGTAGTTGGGCTGGGAACACTGAAGCTTTCTTT,CASSWAGNTEAFF
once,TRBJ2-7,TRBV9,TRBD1,TGTGCCAGCAGCGCCCGACAGGGACCTCTCTACGAGCAGTACTTC,CASSARQGPLYEQYF
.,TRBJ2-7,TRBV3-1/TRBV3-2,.,TGTGCCAGCAGCCAAACCGGGACTTCCAATCGCTACGAGCAGTACTTC,CASSQTGTSNRYEQYF
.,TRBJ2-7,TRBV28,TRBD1,TGTGCCAGCAGCCCCGGACAGGGTTCCTACGAGCAGTACTTC,CASSPGQGSYEQYF
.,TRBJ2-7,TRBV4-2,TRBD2,TGTGCCAGCAGCCCCCGGGTAGCGGGGACCTCCTACGAGCAGTACTTC,CASSPRVAGTSYEQYF
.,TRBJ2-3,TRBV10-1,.,TGCGCCAGCAGCTCTGGCAGAAGAAGCACAGATACGCAGTATTTT,CASSSGRRSTDTQYF
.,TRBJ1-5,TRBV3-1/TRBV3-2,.,TGTGCCAGCAGCCACGGCAGGGTGAGCAATCAGCCCCAGCATTTT,CASSHGRVSNQPQHF
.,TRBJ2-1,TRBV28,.,TGTGCCAGCAGCTCTCCGGGACTTACCCTCTATGAGCAGTTCTTC,CASSSPGLTLYEQFF
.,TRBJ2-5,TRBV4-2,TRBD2,TGTGCCAGCAGCCAAAGTACCAGCGGGAACCAAGAGACCCAGTACTTC,CASSQSTSGNQETQYF
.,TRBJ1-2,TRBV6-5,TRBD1,TGTGCCAGCAGTAACAGGGGATTCAATGGCTACACCTTC,CASSNRGFNGYTF
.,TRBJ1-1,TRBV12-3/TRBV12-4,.,TGTGCCAGCAGTTCGATACAGGGCACTGAAGCTTTCTTT,CASSSIQGTEAFF
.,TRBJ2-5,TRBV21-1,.,TGTGCCAGCAGCAAACGAGCCGACAGGAACCAAGAGACCCAGTACTTC,CASSKRADRNQETQYF
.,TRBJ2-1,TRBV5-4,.,TGTGCCAGCAGCCAGAAAACCGGGACATCGGAGAATGAGCAGTTCTTC,CASSQKTGTSENEQFF
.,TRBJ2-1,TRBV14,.,TGTGCCAGCAGCCAAGAGGTAGCCAATGAGCAGTTCTTC,CASSQEVANEQFF
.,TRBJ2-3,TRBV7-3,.,TGTGCCAGCAGCCAAGCCGATACGCAGTATTTT,CASSQADTQYF
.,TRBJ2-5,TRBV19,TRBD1,TGTGCCAGTAGTGTCCAGGGGGCATGGGGAACCCAGTACTTC,CASSVQGAWGTQYF
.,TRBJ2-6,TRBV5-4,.,TGTGCCAGCAGCCGCTATTTGTATGAGGTCTCTGGGGCCAACGTCCTGACTTTC,CASSRYLYEVSGANVLTF
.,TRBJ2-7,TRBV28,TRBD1,TGTGCCAGCACCCGGGGGACAGGTCCCTACGAGCAGTACTTC,CASTRGTGPYEQYF
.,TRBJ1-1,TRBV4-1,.,TGCGCCAGCAGCCAAGACGGGTGGGCTGAAGCTTTCTTT,CASSQDGWAEAFF
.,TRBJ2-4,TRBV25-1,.,TGTGCCAGCAGTGTGACAGACTTAAACATTCAGTACTTC,CASSVTDLNIQYF
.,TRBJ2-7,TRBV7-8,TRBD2,TGTGCCAGCAGCTCCGGGGGGGGGCCGGGACTAGCGCCCGATAGCGTTGGCTACGAGCAGTACTTC,CASSSGGGPGLAPDSVGYEQYF
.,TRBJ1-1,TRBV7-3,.,TGTGCCAGCAGCTCTCAGCCTGACAGAAACACTGAAGCTTTCTTT,CASSSQPDRNTEAFF
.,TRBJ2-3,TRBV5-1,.,TGCGCCAGCAGCTTCAGGGATCCGACAGATACGCAGTATTTT,CASSFRDPTDTQYF
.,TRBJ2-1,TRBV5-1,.,TGCGCCAGCAGCTTAGGGGGCTCCTACAATGAGCAGTTCTTC,CASSLGGSYNEQFF
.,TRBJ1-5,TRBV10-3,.,TGTGCCATCAGCGAACTTGGAGGGAGCAATCAGCCCCAGCATTTT,CAISELGGSNQPQHF
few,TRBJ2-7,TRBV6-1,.,TGTGCCAGCAGTGAAGCTGCGAATTGGGAGCAGTACTTC,CASSEAANWEQYF
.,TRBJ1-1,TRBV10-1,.,TGCGCCAGGCCGAGGGGACACCCGAACACTGAAGCTTTCTTT,CARPRGHPNTEAFF
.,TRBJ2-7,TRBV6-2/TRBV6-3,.,TGTGCCAGCAGTTACGGCGGTTGGGTCACCGCCTACGAGCAGTACTTC,CASSYGGWVTAYEQYF
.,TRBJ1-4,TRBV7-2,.,TGTGCCAGCAGCTCGGCAGGGAAATCAGCTAATGAAAAACTGTTTTTT,CASSSAGKSANEKLFF
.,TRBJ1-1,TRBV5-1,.,TGCGCCAGCAGCTCCCAGTCAGGGGTGAACACTGAAGCTTTCTTT,CASSSQSGVNTEAFF
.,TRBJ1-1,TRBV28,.,TGTGCCACCTCCCCAGGGGCAGGGGATAGGTACACTGAAGCTTTCTTT,CATSPGAGDRYTEAFF
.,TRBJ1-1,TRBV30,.,TGTGCCTGGAATAGAGGCGGGAGCACTGAAGCTTTCTTT,CAWNRGGSTEAFF
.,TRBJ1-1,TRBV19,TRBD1,TGTGCCACGAAAACCCGACAGGGGCTGGAAGCTTTCTTT,CATKTRQGLEAFF
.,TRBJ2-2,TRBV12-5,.,TGTGCTAGTGGCGGGACGAACACCGGGGAGCTGTTTTTT,CASGGTNTGELFF